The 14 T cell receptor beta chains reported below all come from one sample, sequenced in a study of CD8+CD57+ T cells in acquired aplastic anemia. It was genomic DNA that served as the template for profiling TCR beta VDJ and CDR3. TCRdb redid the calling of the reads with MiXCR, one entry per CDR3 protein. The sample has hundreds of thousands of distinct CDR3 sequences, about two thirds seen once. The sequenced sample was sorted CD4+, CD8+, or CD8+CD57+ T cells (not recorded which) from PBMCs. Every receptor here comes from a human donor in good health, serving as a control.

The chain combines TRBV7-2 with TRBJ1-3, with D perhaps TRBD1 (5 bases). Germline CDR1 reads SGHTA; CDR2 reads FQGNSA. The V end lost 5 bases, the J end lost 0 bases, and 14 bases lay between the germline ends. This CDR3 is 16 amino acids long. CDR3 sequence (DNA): TGTGCCAGCAGCAGCTCTGGGGCTAGCTCTGGAAACACCATATATTTT. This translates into CASSSSGASSGNTIYF.

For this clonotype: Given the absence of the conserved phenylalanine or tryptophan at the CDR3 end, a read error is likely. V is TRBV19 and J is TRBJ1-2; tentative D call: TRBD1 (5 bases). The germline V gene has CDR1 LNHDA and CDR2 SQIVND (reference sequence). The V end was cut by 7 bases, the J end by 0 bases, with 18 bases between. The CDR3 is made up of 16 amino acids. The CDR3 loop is CASTPGDTGANYGYTS. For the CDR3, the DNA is TGTGCCAGTACCCCTGGGGATACGGGGGCTAACTATGGCTACACCTCC.

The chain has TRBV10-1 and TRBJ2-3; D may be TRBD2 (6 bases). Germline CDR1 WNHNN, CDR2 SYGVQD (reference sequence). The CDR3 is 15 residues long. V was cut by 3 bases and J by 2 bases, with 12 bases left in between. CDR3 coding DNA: TGCGCCAGCAGTGAATGGGGACTGGACACAGATACGCAGTATTTT. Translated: CASSEWGLDTDTQYF.

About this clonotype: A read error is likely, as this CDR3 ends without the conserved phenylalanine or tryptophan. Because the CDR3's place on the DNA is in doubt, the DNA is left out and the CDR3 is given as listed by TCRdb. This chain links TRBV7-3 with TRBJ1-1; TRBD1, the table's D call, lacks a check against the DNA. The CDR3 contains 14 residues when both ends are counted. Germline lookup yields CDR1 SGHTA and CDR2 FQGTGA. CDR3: CASSPQGVNDEDFL.

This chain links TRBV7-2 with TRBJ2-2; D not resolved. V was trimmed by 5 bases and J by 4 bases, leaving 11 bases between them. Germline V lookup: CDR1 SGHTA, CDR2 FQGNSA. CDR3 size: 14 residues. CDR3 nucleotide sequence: TGTGCCAGCAGCCACTCTGCGGTCACCGGGGAGCTGTTTTTT. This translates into CASSHSAVTGELFF. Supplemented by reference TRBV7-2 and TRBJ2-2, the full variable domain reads GAGVSQSPSNKVTEKGKDVELRCDPISGHTALYWYRQSLGQGLEFLIYFQGNSAPDKSGLPSDRFSAERTGGSVSTLTIQRTQQEDSAVYLCASSHSAVTGELFFGEGSRLTVL.

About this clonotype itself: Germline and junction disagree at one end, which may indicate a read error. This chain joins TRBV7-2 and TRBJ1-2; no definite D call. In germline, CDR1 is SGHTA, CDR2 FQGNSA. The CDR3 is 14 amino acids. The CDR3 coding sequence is TGTGCCAGCAGCTTAGCCGGAGTCCTAAATTCACCCCTCTTC. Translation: CASSLAGVLNSPLF.

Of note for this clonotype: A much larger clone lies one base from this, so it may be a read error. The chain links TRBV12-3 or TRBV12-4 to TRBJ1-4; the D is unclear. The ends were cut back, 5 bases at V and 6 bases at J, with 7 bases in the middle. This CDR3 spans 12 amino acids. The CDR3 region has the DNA TGTGCCAGCAGTCCCGCCGATGAAAAACTGTTTTTT. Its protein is CASSPADEKLFF.

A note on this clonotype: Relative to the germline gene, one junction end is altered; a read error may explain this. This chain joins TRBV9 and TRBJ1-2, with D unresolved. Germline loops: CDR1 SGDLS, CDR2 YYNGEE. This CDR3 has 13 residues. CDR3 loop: CATSRPGNYVHTF. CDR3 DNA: TGTGCCACCAGCAGACCTGGGAACTACGTCCACACCTTC.

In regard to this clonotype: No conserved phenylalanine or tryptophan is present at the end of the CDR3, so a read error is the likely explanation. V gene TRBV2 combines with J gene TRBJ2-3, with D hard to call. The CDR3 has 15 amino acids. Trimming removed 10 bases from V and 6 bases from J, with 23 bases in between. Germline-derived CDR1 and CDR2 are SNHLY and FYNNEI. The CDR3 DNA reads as TGTGCCACCAGGACCTGGAAGGGAACCACCGATACGCAGTATGTT. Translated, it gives CATRTWKGTTDTQYV.

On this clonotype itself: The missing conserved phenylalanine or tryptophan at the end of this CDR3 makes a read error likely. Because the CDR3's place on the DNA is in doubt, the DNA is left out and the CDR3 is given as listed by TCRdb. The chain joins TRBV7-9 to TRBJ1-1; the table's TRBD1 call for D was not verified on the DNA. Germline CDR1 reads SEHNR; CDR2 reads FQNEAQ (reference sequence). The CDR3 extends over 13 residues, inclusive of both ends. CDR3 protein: CASSSSPRTGRFE.

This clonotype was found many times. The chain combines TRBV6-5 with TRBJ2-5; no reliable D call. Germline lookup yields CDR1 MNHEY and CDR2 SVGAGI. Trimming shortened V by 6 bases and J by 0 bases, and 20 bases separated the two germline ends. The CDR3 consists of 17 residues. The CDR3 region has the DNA TGTGCCAGCAGGGCAGGACGGAGAGATTGGTACCAAGAGACCCAGTACTTC. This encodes CASRAGRRDWYQETQYF.

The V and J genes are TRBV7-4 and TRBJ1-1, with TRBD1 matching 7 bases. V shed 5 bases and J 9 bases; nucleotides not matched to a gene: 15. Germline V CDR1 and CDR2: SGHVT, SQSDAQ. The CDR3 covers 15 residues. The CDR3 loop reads CASSVEGKGAIQAFF. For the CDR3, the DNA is TGTGCCAGCAGCGTAGAGGGAAAGGGGGCGATTCAAGCTTTCTTT.

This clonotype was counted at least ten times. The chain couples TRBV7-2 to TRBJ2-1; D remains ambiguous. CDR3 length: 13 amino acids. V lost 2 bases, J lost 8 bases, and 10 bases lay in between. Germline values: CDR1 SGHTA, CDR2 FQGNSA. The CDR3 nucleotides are TGTGCCAGCAGCTTACGTACCTCAGATGAGCAGTTCTTC. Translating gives CASSLRTSDEQFF.

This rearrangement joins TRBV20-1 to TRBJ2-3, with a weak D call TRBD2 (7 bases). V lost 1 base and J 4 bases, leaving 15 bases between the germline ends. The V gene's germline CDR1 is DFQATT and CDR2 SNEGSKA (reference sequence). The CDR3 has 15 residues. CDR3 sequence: CSARARGAGADTQYF. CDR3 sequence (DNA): TGCAGTGCTAGAGCACGGGGGGCCGGCGCAGATACGCAGTATTTT.